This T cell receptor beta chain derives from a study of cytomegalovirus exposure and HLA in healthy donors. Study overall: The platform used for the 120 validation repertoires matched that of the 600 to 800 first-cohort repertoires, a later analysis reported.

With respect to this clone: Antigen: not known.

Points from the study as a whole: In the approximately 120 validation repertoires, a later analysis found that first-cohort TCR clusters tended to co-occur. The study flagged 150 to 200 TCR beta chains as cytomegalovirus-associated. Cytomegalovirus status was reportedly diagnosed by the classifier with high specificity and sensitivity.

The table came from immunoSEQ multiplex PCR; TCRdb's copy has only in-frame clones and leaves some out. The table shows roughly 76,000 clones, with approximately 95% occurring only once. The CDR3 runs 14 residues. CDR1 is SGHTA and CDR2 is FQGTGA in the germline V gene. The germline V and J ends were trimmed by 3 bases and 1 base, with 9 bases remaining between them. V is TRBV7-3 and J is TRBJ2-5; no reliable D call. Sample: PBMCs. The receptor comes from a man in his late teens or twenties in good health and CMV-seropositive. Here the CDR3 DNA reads TGTGCCAGCAGCTTGGGTTCGGGCCAAGAGACCCAGTACTTC. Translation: CASSLGSGQETQYF.